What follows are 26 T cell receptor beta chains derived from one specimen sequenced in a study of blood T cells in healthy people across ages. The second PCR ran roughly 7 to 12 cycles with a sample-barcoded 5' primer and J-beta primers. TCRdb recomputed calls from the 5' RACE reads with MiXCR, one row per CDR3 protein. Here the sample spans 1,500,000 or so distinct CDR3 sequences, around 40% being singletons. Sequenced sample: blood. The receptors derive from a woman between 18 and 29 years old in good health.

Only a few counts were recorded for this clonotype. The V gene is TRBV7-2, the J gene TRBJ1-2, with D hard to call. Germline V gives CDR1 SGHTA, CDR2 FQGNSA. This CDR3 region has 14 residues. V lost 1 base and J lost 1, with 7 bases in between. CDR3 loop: CASSLEPLNYGYTF. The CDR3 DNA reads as TGTGCCAGCAGCTTAGAACCCCTTAACTATGGCTACACCTTC. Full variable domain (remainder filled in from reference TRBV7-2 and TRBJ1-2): GAGVSQSPSNKVTEKGKDVELRCDPISGHTALYWYRQSLGQGLEFLIYFQGNSAPDKSGLPSDRFSAERTGGSVSTLTIQRTQQEDSAVYLCASSLEPLNYGYTFGSGTRLTVV.

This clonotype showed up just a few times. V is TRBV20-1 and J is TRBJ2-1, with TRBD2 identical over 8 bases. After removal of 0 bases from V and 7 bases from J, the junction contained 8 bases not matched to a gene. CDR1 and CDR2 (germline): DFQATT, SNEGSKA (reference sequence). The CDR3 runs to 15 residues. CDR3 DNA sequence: TGCAGTGCTAGAGATATCGGGGGGGATTGGAATGAGCAGTTCTTC. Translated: CSARDIGGDWNEQFF.

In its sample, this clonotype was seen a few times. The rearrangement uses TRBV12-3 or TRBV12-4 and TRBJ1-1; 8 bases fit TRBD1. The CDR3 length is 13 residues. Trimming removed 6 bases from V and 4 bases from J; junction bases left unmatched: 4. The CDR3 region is CASRRQGSTEAFF. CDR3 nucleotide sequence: TGTGCCAGCAGGAGACAGGGGAGCACTGAAGCTTTCTTT.

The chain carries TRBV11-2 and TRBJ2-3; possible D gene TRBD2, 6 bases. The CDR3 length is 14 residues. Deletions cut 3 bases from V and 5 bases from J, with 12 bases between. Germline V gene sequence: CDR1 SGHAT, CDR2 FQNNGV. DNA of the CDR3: TGTGCCAGCAGCTTCTTAGCGGTGGTAGATACGCAGTATTTT. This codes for CASSFLAVVDTQYF.

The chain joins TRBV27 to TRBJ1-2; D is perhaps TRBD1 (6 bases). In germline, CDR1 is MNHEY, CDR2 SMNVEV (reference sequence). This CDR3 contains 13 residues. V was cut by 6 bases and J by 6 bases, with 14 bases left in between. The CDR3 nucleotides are TGTGCCAGCAGCACAGGGAGTTGGCATGGCTACACCTTC. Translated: CASSTGSWHGYTF.

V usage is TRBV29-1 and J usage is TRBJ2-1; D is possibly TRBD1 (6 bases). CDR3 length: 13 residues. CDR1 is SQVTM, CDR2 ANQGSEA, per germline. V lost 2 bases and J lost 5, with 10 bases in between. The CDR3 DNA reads TGCAGCGTTGAAAAATGGACAGACAATGAGCAGTTCTTC. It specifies CSVEKWTDNEQFF.

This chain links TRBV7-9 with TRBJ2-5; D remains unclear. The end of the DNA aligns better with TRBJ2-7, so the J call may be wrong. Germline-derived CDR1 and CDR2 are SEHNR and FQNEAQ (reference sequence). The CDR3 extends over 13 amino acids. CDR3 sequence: CASSAALAVEQYF. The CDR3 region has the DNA TGTGCCAGCAGCGCAGCCTTAGCAGTCGAGCAGTACTTC.

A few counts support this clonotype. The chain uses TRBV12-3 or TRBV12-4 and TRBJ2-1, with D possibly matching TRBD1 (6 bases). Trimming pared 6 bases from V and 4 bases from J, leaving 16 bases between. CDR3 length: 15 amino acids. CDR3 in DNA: TGTGCCAGCAGCCGCACAGGGCCCGAATACAATGAGCAGTTCTTC. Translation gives CASSRTGPEYNEQFF.

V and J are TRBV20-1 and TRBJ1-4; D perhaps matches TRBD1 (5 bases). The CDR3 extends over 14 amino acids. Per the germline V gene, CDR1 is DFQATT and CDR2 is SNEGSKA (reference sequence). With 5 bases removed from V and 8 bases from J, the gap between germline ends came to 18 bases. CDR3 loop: CSALPVARAEKLFF. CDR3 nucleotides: TGCAGTGCTCTCCCGGTCGCCAGGGCCGAAAAACTGTTTTTT.

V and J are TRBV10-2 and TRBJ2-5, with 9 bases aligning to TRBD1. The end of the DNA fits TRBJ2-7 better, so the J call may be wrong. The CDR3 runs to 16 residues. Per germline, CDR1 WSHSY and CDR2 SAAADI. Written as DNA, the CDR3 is TGCGCCAGCGGGGGTATACAGGGGGCCTTTGACTACGAGCAGTACTTC. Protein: CASGGIQGAFDYEQYF.

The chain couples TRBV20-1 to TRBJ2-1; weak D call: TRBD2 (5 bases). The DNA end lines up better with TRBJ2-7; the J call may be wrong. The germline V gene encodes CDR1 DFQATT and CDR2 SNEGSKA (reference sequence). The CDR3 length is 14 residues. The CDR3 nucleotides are TGCAGTGCTAGGGACTCAACCTACTACAATGAGCAGTACTTC. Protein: CSARDSTYYNEQYF.

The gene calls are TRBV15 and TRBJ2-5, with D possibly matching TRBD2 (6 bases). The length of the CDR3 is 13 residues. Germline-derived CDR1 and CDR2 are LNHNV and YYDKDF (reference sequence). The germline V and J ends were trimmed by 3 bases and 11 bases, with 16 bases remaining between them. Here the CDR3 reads CATSRTSINEQYF. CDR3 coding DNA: TGTGCCACCAGCAGGACTAGTATCAATGAGCAGTACTTC.

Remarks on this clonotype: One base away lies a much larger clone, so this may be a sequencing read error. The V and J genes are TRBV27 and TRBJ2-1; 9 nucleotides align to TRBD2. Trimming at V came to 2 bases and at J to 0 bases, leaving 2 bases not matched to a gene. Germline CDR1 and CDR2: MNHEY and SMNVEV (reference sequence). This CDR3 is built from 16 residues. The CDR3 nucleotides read TGTGCCAGCAGTTTAAGCGGGAGGCCCTCCTACAATGAGCAGTTCTTC. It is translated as CASSLSGRPSYNEQFF.

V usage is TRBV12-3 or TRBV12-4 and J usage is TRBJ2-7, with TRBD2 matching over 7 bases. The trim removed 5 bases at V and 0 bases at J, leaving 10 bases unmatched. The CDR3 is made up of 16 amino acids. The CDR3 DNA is TGTGCCAGCAGTAGGGCTAGCGGACCCCACTCCTACGAGCAGTACTTC. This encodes CASSRASGPHSYEQYF.

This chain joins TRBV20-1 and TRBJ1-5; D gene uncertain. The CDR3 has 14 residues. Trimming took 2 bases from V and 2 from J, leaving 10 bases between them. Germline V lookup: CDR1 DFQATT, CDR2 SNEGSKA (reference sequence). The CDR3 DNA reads TGCAGTGCTAGAACCGGACGGGGCAATCAGCCCCAGCATTTT. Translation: CSARTGRGNQPQHF.

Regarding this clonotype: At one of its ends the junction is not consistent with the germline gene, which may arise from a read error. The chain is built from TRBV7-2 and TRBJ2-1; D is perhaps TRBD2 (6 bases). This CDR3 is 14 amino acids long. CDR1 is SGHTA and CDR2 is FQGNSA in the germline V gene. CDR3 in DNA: TGTGCCAGCAGATTAGTTGGAGGGGAGGAGACCCAGTTCTTC. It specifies CASRLVGGEETQFF. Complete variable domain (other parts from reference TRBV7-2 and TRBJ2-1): GAGVSQSPSNKVTEKGKDVELRCDPISGHTALYWYRQSLGQGLEFLIYFQGNSAPDKSGLPSDRFSAERTGGSVSTLTIQRTQQEDSAVYLCASRLVGGEETQFFGPGTRLTVL.

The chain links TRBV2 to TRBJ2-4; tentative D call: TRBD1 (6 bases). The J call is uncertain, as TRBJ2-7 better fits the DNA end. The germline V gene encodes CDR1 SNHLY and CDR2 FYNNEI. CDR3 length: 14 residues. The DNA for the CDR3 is TGTGCCAGCAGTGGCAGGGGCGGAAGGAACGAGCAGTACTTC. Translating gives CASSGRGGRNEQYF.

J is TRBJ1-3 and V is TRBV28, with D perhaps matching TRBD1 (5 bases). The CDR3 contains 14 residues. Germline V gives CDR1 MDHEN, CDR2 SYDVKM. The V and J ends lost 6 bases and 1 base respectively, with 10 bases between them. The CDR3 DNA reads TGTGCCAGCAGGCCCCAGGGTTCTGGAAACACCATATATTTT. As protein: CASRPQGSGNTIYF.

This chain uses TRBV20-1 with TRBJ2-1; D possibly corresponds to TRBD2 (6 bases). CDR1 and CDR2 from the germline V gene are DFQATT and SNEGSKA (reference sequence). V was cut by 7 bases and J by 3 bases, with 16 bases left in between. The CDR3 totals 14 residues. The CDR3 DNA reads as TGCAGTGTTAGGTTCCTAGCGAGCTACAATGAGCAGTTCTTC. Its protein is CSVRFLASYNEQFF.

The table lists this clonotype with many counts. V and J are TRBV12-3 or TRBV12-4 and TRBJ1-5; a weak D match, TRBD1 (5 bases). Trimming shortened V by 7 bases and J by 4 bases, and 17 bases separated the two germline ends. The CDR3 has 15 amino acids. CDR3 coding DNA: TGTGCCAGCAAGTTTGGGCAGGGTTTAAATCAGCCCCAGCATTTT. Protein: CASKFGQGLNQPQHF.

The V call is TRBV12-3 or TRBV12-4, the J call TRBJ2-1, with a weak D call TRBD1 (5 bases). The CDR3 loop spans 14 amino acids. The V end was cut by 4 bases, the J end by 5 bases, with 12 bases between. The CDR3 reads CASSSDLGDNEQFF. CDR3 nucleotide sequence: TGTGCCAGCAGTTCAGACTTAGGGGACAATGAGCAGTTCTTC.

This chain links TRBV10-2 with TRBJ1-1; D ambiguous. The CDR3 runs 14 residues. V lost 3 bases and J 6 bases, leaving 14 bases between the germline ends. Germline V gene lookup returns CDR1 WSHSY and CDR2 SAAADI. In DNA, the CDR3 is TGCGCCAGCAGTGACCCCGCAGGAATCCCTGAAGCTTTCTTT. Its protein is CASSDPAGIPEAFF.

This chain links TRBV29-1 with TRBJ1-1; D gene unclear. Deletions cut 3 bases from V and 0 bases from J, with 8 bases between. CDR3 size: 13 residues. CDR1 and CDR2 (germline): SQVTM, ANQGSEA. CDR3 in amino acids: CSVDLQMNTEAFF. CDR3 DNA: TGCAGCGTTGATCTCCAAATGAACACTGAAGCTTTCTTT.

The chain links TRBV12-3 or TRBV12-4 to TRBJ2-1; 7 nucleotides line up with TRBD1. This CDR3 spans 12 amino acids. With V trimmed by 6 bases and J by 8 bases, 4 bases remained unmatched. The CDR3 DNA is TGTGCCAGCAGGCCTCAGGGGGATGAGCAGTTCTTC. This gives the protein CASRPQGDEQFF.

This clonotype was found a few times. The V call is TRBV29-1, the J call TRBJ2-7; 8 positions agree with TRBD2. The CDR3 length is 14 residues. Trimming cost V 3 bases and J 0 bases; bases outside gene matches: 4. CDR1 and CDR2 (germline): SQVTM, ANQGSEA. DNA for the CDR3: TGCAGCGTTGATCAAAGCGGGAGCTCCTACGAGCAGTACTTC. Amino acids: CSVDQSGSSYEQYF.

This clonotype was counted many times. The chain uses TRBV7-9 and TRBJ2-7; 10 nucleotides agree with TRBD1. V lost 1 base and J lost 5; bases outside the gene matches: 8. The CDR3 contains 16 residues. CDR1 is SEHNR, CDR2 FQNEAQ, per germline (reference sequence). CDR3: CASSLETGGVPHEQYF. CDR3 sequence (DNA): TGTGCCAGCAGCTTAGAGACAGGGGGCGTTCCGCACGAGCAGTACTTC. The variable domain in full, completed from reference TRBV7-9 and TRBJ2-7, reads DTGVSQNPRHKITKRGQNVTFRCDPISEHNRLYWYRQTLGQGPEFLTYFQNEAQLEKSRLLSDRFSAERPKGSFSTLEIQRTEQGDSAMYLCASSLETGGVPHEQYFGPGTRLTVT.